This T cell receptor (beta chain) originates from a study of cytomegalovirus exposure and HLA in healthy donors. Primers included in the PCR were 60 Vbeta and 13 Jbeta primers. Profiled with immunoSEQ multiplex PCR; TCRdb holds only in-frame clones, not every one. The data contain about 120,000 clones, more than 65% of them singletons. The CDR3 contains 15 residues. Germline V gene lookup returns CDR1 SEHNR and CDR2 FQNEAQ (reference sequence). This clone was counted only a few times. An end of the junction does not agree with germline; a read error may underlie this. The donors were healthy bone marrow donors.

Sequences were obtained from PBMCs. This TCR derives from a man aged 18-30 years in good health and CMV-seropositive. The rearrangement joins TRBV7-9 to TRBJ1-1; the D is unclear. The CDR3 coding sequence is TGTGCCAGCAGCCTACCCCCTACGGGGAACCCTGAAGCTTTCTTT. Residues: CASSLPPTGNPEAFF.